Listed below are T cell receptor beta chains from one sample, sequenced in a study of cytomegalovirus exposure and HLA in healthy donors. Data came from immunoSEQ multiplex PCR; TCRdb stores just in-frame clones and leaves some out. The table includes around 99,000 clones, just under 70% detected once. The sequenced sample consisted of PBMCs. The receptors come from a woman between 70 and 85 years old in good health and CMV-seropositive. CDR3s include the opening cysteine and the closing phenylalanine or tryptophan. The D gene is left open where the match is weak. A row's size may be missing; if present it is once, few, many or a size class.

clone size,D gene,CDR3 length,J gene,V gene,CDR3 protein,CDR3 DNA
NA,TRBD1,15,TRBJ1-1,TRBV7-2,CASSYTRGINTEAFF,TGTGCCAGCAGCTACACCAGGGGGATCAACACTGAAGCTTTCTTT
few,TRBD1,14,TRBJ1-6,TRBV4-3,CASTRDRDNSPLHF,TGCGCCAGCACCCGGGACAGGGATAATTCACCCCTCCACTTT
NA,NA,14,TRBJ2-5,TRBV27,CASSPRDFQKNQYF,TGTGCCAGCAGCCCCCGGGACTTCCAAAAGAACCAGTACTTC
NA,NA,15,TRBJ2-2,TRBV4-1,CASSQKGGNTGELFF,TGCGCCAGCAGCCAAAAGGGAGGAAACACCGGGGAGCTGTTTTTT
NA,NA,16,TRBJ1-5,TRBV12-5,CASGLNAGASNQPQHF,TGTGCTAGTGGTTTGAACGCAGGGGCCTCCAATCAGCCCCAGCATTTT
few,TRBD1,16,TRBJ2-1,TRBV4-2,CASSQGGTGIGNEQFF,TGTGCCAGCAGCCAAGGAGGGACAGGGATCGGGAATGAGCAGTTCTTC
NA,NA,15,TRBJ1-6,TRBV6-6,CASILGGGRDSPLHF,TGTGCCAGCATTCTCGGCGGGGGGCGAGATTCACCCCTCCACTTT
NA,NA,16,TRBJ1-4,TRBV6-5,CASSYWRGATNEKLFF,TGTGCCAGCAGTTACTGGCGGGGGGCAACTAATGAAAAACTGTTTTTT
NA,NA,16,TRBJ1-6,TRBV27,CASRTSPGSYNSPLHF,TGTGCCAGCAGAACCTCCCCCGGCTCCTATAATTCACCCCTCCACTTT
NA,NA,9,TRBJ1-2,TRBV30,CASSFGYTF,TGTGCCTCCAGTTTCGGCTACACCTTC
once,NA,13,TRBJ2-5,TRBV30,CAWSVLGAWTQYF,TGTGCCTGGAGTGTCTTAGGGGCTTGGACCCAGTACTTC
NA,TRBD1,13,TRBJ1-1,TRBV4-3,CASSQDWDSEAFF,TGCGCCAGCAGCCAAGATTGGGACAGTGAAGCTTTCTTT
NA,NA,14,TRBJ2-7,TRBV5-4,CASSQGGGGREQYF,TGTGCCAGCAGCCAGGGAGGTGGCGGACGAGAGCAGTACTTC
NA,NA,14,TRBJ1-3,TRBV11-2,CASVGQEAGNTIYF,TGTGCCAGCGTGGGACAAGAGGCGGGAAACACCATATATTTT
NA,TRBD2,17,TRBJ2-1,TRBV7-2,CASSPLRTSGGAGEQFF,TGTGCCAGCAGCCCCCTACGGACTAGCGGGGGGGCGGGGGAGCAGTTCTTC
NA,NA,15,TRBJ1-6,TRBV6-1,CASSLMNPGDSPLHF,TGTGCCAGCAGTTTGATGAATCCGGGGGATTCACCCCTCCACTTT
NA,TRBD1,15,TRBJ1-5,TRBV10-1,CASSRGTGSNQPQHF,TGCGCCAGCAGCCGGGGGACAGGGTCCAATCAGCCCCAGCATTTT
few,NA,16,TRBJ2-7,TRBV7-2,CASSLGWGGSSYEQYF,TGTGCCAGCAGCTTAGGGTGGGGGGGCTCCTCCTACGAGCAGTACTTC
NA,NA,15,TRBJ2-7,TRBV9,CASSARDTTPYEQYF,TGTGCCAGCAGCGCCCGGGACACCACCCCCTACGAGCAGTACTTC
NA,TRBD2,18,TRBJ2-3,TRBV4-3,CASSQGSGGGSSTDTQYF,TGCGCCAGCAGCCAAGGATCGGGGGGTGGCTCTAGCACAGATACGCAGTATTTT
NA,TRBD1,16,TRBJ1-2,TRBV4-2,CASSPGRDRVNYGYTF,TGTGCCAGCAGCCCGGGGCGGGACAGGGTTAACTATGGCTACACCTTC
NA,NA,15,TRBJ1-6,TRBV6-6,CASSYSTGYNSPLHF,TGTGCCAGCAGTTACTCCACAGGGTATAATTCACCCCTCCACTTT
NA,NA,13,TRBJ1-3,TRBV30,CACFSGAGNTIYF,TGTGCCTGTTTTTCAGGGGCTGGAAACACCATATATTTT
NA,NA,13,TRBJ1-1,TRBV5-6,CASSLVRYTEAFF,TGTGCCAGCAGCTTGGTCAGATACACTGAAGCTTTCTTT
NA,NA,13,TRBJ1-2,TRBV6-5,CASRIGRGYGYTF,TGTGCCAGCAGGATTGGAAGAGGCTATGGCTACACCTTC
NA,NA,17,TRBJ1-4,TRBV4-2,CASSQEGDTPRGEKLFF,TGTGCCAGCAGCCAAGAAGGGGACACTCCACGGGGTGAAAAACTGTTTTTT
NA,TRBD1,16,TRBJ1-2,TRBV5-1,CASSMTGGEDSIGYTF,TGCGCCAGCAGCATGACAGGGGGCGAAGACTCTATTGGCTACACCTTC
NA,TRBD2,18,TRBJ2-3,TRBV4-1,CASSQVAGGRSGTDTQYF,TGCGCCAGCAGCCAAGTAGCGGGGGGGCGGTCGGGCACAGATACGCAGTATTTT
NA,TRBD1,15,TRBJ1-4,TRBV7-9,CASSLGTGGPEKLFF,TGTGCCAGCAGCTTAGGTACAGGGGGCCCCGAAAAACTGTTTTTT
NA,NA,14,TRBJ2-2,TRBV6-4,CASSPGISTGELFF,TGTGCCAGCAGTCCAGGGATATCCACCGGGGAGCTGTTTTTT
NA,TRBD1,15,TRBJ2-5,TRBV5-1,CASSLGQGAQETQYF,TGCGCCAGCAGCTTGGGTCAGGGGGCTCAAGAGACCCAGTACTTC
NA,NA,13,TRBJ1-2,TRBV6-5,CASSSGREFGYTF,TGTGCCAGCAGTTCGGGCAGGGAATTTGGCTACACCTTC
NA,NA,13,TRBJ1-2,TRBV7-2,CASSPPEGYGYTF,TGTGCCAGCAGCCCCCCAGAGGGCTATGGCTACACCTTC
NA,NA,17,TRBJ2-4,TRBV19,CASSIEGQRLAKNIQYF,TGTGCCAGTAGTATAGAAGGACAGCGACTAGCCAAAAACATTCAGTACTTC
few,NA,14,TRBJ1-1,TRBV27,CASSLMLGGTEAFF,TGTGCCAGCAGTCTTATGTTGGGGGGCACTGAAGCTTTCTTT
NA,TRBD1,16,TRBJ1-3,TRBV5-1,CASSLGDRGSGNTIYF,TGCGCCAGCAGCTTAGGAGACAGGGGTAGTGGAAACACCATATATTTT
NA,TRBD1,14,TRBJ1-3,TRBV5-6,CASSSQGAANTIYF,TGTGCCAGCAGTTCCCAGGGGGCTGCAAACACCATATATTTT
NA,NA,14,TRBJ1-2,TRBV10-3,CAISESRAYYGYTF,TGTGCCATCAGTGAGTCTCGAGCCTACTATGGCTACACCTTC
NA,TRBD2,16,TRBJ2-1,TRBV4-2,CASSQATSGAYNEQFF,TGTGCCAGCAGCCAAGCGACTAGCGGGGCTTACAATGAGCAGTTCTTC
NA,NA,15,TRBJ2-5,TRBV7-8,CASSFLTQGEETQYF,TGTGCCAGCAGCTTCTTAACTCAGGGCGAAGAGACCCAGTACTTC
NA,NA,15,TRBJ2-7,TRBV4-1,CASSQRSGDFYEQYF,TGCGCCAGCAGCCAAAGGTCGGGGGACTTCTACGAGCAGTACTTC
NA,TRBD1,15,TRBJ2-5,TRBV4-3,CASSQNRGLQETQYF,TGCGCCAGCAGCCAAAACAGGGGCCTCCAAGAGACCCAGTACTTC
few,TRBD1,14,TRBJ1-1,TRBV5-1,CASSLGQGGTEAFF,TGCGCCAGCAGCTTGGGGCAGGGGGGCACTGAAGCTTTCTTT
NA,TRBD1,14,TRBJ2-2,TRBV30,CAWKGQGLTGELFF,TGTGCCTGGAAGGGACAGGGTCTTACCGGGGAGCTGTTTTTT
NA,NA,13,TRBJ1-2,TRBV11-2,CASSFRGVYGYTF,TGTGCCAGCAGCTTCCGGGGGGTTTATGGCTACACCTTC
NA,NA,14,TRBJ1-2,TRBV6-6,CASSYSEGPYGYTF,TGTGCCAGCAGTTACTCGGAGGGGCCCTATGGCTACACCTTC
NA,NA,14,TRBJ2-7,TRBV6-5,CASSPLGGYYEQYF,TGTGCCAGCAGTCCCCTCGGCGGATACTACGAGCAGTACTTC
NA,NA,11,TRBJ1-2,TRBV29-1,CSVETDYGYTF,TGCAGCGTTGAAACGGACTATGGCTACACCTTC
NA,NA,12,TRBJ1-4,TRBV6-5,CASSYVREKLFF,TGTGCCAGCAGTTACGTGAGAGAAAAACTGTTTTTT
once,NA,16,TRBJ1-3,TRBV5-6,CASSLPAGFSGNTIYF,TGTGCCAGCAGCTTGCCGGCGGGTTTCTCTGGAAACACCATATATTTT
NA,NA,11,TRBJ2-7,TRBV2,CASTEAYEQYF,TGTGCCAGTACCGAGGCGTACGAGCAGTACTTC
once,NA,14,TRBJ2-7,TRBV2,CASRIQTIRGNLYF,TGTGCCAGCAGAATCCAAACAATCCGGGGAAACTTGTACTTC
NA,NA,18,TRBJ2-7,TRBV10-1,CASSESPGVPLSSYEQYF,TGCGCCAGCAGTGAGTCCCCGGGAGTGCCTTTAAGCTCCTACGAGCAGTACTTC
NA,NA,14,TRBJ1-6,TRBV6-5,CASSYGLGNSPLHF,TGTGCCAGCAGTTACGGGCTGGGTAATTCACCCCTCCACTTT
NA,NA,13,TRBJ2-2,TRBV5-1,CASSSQGSGELFF,TGCGCCAGCAGCTCCCAGGGGTCCGGGGAGCTGTTTTTT